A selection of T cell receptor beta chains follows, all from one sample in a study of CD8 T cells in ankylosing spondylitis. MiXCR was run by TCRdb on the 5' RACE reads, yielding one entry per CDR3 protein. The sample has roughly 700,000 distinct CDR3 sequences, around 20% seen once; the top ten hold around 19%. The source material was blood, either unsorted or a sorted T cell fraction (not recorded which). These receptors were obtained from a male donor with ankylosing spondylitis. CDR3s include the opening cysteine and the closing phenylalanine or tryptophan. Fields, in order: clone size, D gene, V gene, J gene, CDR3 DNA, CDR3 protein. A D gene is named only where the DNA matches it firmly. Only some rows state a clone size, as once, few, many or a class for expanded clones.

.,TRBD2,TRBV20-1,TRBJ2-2,TGCAGTGCTAGACCGGGACTAGCGGCGAACACCGGGGAGCTGTTTTTT,CSARPGLAANTGELFF
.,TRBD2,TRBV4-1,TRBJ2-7,TGCGCCAGCAGCCCGTGGACTAGCGGGACGGGTTACGAGCAGTACTTC,CASSPWTSGTGYEQYF
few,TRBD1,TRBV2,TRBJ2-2,TGTGCCAGCAGTGACCTACAGGGGACCGGGGAGCTGTTTTTT,CASSDLQGTGELFF
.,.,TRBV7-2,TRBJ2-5,TGTGCCAGCAGCTTAGGTATTAGGCAGCTACAAGAGACCCAGTACTTC,CASSLGIRQLQETQYF
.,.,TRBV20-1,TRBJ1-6,TGCAGTGCTAGATCCGGGACTTTTAGTGATAATTCACCCCTCCACTTT,CSARSGTFSDNSPLHF
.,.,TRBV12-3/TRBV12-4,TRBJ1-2,TGTGCCAGCAGTTTTCATGGCTACACCTTC,CASSFHGYTF
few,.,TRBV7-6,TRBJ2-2,TGTGCCAGCAGCACCTTGAACACCGGGGAGCTGTTTTTT,CASSTLNTGELFF
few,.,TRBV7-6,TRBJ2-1,TGTGCCAGCAGCTTAGCAATCAAATACAATGAGCAGTTCTTC,CASSLAIKYNEQFF
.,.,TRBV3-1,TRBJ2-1,TGTGCCAGCAGCCAAGTGGGGACCACCCGCTACAATGAGCAGTTCTTC,CASSQVGTTRYNEQFF
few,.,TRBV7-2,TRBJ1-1,TGTGCCAGCAGCTTACAAAGGGACACTGAAGCTTTCTTT,CASSLQRDTEAFF
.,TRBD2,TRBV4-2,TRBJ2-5,TGTGCCAGCAGCCAAGATAGGGCTAGCGGGGGGGAGACCCAGTACTTC,CASSQDRASGGETQYF
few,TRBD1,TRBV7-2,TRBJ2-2,TGTGCCAGCAGCTGGGGGACAGGAACTAACACCGGGGAGCTGTTTTTT,CASSWGTGTNTGELFF
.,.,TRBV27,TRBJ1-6,TGTGCCAGCAGTTCGGGAGGACCGGGGGGTTCACCCCTCCACTTT,CASSSGGPGGSPLHF
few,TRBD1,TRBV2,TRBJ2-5,TGTGCCAGCAGTGAAGCGTGGACAGGAGAGACCCAGTACTTC,CASSEAWTGETQYF
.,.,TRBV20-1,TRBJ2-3,TGCAGTGCTAGGGGCCCCGGGCCCAAAGGTGGTGCAGATACGCAGTATTTT,CSARGPGPKGGADTQYF
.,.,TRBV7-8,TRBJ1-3,TGTGCCAGCAGCTTAGCGGGGTTAGGATCTGGAAACACCATATATTTT,CASSLAGLGSGNTIYF
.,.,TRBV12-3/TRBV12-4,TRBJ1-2,TGTGCCAGCAGTTTTTCGGGGGGACGTGGCTACACCTTC,CASSFSGGRGYTF
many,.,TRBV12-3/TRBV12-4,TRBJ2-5,TGTGCCAGCAGCCCGCCGTGGGGCCAAGAGACCCAGTACTTC,CASSPPWGQETQYF
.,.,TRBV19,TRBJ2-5,TGTGCCAGTACGCCGATAGACAGTCCTCAAGAGACCCAGTACTTC,CASTPIDSPQETQYF
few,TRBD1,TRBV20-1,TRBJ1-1,TGCAGTGCTTGGGACAGATCGAACACTGAAGCTTTCTTT,CSAWDRSNTEAFF
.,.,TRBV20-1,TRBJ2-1,TGCAGTGCTTTACGCGGGTCGAGGGGGAACGATGAGCAGTTCTTC,CSALRGSRGNDEQFF
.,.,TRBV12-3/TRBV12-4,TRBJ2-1,TGTGCCAGCACCCAGAGCGGAAGCTCCTACAATGAGCAGTTCTTC,CASTQSGSSYNEQFF
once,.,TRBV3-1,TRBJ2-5,TGTGCCAGCAGCCAAGAGCCGGGTCCAGAGACCCAGTACTTC,CASSQEPGPETQYF
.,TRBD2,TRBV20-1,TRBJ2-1,TGCAGTGCTAGAGGACCCGGGACTAGCGGGGGCCTGAATGAGCAGTTCTTC,CSARGPGTSGGLNEQFF